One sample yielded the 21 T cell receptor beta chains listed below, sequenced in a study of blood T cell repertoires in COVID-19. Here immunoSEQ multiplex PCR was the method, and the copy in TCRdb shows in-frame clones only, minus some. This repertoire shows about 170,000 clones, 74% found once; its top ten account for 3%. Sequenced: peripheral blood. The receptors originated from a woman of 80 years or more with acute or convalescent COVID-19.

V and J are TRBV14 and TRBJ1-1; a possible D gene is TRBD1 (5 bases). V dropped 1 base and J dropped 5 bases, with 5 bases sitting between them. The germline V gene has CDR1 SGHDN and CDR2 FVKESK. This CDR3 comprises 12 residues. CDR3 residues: CASSQAGTEAFF. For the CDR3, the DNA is TGTGCCAGCAGCCAAGCAGGGACTGAAGCTTTCTTT. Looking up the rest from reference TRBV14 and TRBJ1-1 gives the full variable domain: EAGVTQFPSHSVIEKGQTVTLRCDPISGHDNLYWYRRVMGKEIKFLLHFVKESKQDESGMPNNRFLAERTGGTYSTLKVQPAELEDSGVYFCASSQAGTEAFFGQGTRLTVV.

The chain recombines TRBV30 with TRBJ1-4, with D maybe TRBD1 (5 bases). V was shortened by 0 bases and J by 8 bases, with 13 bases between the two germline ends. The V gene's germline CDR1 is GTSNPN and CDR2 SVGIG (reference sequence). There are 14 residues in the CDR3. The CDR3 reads CAWSVPRAPEKLFF. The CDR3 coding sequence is TGTGCCTGGAGTGTACCCAGGGCCCCGGAAAAACTGTTTTTT. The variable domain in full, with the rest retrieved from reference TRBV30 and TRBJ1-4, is SQTIHQWPATLVQPVGSPLSLECTVEGTSNPNLYWYRQAAGRGLQLLFYSVGIGQISSEVPQNLSASRPQDRQFILSSKKLLLSDSGFYLCAWSVPRAPEKLFFGSGTQLSVL.

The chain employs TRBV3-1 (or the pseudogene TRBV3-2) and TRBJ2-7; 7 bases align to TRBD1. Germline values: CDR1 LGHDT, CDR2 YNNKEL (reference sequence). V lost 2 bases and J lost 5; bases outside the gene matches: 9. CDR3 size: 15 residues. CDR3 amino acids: CASSQLQGPVHEQYF. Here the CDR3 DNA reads TGTGCCAGCAGCCAACTACAGGGGCCCGTACACGAGCAGTACTTC.

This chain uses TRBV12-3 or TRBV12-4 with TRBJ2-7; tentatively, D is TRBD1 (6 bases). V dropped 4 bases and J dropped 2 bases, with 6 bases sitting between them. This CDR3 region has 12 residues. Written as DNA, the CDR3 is TGTGCCAGCAGTTGGGACACCTACGAGCAGTACTTC. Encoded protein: CASSWDTYEQYF.

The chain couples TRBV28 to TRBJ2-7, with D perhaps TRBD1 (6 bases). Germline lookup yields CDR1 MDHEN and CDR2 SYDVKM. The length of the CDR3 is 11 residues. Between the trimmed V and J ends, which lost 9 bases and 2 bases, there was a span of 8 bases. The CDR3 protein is CASGQTYEQYF. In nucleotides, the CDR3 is TGTGCCAGTGGACAGACCTACGAGCAGTACTTC. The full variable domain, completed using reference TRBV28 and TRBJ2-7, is DVKVTQSSRYLVKRTGEKVFLECVQDMDHENMFWYRQDPGLGLRLIYFSYDVKMKEKGDIPEGYSVSREKKERFSLILESASTNQTSMYLCASGQTYEQYFGPGTRLTVT.

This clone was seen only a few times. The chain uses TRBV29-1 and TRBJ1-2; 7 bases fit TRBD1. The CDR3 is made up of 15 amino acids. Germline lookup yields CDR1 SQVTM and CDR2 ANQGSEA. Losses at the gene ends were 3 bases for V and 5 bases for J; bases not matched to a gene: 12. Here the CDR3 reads CSVEKGQGVGYGYTF. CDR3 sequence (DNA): TGCAGCGTTGAGAAAGGTCAGGGGGTCGGTTATGGCTACACCTTC.

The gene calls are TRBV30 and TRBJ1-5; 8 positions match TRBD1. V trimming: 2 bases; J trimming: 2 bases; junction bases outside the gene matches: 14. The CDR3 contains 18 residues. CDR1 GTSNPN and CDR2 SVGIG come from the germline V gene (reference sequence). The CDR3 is CAWSRGSGTGGRNQPQHF. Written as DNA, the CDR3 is TGTGCCTGGAGTCGGGGGTCTGGCACAGGGGGTCGCAATCAGCCCCAGCATTTT.

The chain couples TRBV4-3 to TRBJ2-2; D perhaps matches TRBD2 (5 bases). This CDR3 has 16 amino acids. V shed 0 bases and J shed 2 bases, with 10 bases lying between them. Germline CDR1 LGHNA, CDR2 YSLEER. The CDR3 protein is CASSQDSGTNTGELFF. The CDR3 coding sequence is TGCGCCAGCAGCCAAGACAGCGGAACCAACACCGGGGAGCTGTTTTTT.

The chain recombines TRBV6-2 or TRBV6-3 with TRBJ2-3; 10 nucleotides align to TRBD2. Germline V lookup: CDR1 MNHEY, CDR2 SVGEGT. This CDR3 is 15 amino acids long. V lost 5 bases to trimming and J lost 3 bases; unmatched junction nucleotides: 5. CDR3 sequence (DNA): TGTGCCAGCAGTGACGGACTAGCGGCGACAGATACGCAGTATTTT. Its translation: CASSDGLAATDTQYF.

CDR3 loop: CASSLRQGGNIQYF. CDR3 nucleotide sequence: TGTGCCAGCAGCCTTCGACAGGGGGGAAACATTCAGTACTTC. This chain links TRBV3-1 (or the pseudogene TRBV3-2) with TRBJ2-4; 9 nucleotides agree with TRBD1. The V gene's germline CDR1 is LGHDT and CDR2 YNNKEL (reference sequence). The CDR3 totals 14 residues. V trimming: 4 bases; J trimming: 6 bases; junction bases outside the gene matches: 4.

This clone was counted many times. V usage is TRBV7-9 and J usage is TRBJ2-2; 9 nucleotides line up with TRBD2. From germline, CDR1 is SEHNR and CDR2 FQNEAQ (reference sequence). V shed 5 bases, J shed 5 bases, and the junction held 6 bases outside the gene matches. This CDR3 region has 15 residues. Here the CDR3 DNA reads TGTGCCAGCAGCCTCGGACTAGCGTCGACCGGGGAGCTGTTTTTT. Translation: CASSLGLASTGELFF.

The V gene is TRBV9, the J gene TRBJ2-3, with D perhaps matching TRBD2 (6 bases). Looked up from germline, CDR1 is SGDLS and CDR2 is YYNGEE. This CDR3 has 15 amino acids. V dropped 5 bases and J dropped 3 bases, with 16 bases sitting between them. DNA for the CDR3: TGTGCCAGCAGGGGACTGTACGGAGAGACAGATACGCAGTATTTT. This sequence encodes CASRGLYGETDTQYF.

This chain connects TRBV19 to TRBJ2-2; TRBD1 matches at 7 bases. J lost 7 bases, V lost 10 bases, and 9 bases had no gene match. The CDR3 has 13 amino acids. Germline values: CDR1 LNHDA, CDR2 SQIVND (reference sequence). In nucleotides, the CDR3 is TGTGCCACAACCGGGACAGCTATCGGGGAGCTGTTTTTT. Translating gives CATTGTAIGELFF.

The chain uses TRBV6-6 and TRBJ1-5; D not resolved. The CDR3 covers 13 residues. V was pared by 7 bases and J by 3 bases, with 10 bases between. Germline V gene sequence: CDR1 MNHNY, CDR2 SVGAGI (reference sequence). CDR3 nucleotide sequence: TGTGCCAGCACCGCGGCTTACAATCAGCCCCAGCATTTT. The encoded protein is CASTAAYNQPQHF.

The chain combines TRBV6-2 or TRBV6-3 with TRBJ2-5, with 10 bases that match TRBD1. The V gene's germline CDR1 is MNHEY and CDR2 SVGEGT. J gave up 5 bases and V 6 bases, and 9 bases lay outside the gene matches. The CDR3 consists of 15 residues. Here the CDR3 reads CASSLGTGAPETQYF. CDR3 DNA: TGTGCCAGCAGCCTCGGGACAGGGGCTCCGGAGACCCAGTACTTC.

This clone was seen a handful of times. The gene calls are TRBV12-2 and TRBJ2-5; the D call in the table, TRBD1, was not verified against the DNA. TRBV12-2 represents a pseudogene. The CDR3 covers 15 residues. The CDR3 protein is CASRLARSGQETQYF. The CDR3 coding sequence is TGTGCAAGTCGCTTAGCGCGATCAGGACAAGAGACCCAGTACTTC.

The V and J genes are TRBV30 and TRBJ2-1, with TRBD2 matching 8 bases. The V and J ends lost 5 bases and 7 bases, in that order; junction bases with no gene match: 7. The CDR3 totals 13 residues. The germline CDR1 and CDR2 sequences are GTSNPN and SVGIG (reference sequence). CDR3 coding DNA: TGTGCCTGGGCCGGGACTAGAGGTAATGAGCAGTTCTTC. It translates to CAWAGTRGNEQFF.

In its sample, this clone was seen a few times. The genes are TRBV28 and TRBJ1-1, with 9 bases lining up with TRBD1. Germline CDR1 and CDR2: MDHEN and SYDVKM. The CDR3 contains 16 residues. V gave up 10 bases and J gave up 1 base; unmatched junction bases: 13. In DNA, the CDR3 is TGTGCCACCTGGGAATACAGGGGGCGTTCGAACACTGAAGCTTTCTTT. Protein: CATWEYRGRSNTEAFF. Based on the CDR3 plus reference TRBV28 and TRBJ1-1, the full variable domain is DVKVTQSSRYLVKRTGEKVFLECVQDMDHENMFWYRQDPGLGLRLIYFSYDVKMKEKGDIPEGYSVSREKKERFSLILESASTNQTSMYLCATWEYRGRSNTEAFFGQGTRLTVV.

This chain's CDR3 is CASSRGLGQWETQYF. CDR3 DNA sequence: TGTGCCAGCAGTCGAGGATTAGGCCAGTGGGAGACCCAGTACTTC. This rearrangement joins TRBV28 to TRBJ2-5; D gene ambiguous. V lost 5 bases, J lost 5 bases, and 18 bases lay in between. CDR1 MDHEN and CDR2 SYDVKM come from the germline V gene. This CDR3 region has 15 residues. The complete variable domain, with remaining parts taken from reference TRBV28 and TRBJ2-5, reads DVKVTQSSRYLVKRTGEKVFLECVQDMDHENMFWYRQDPGLGLRLIYFSYDVKMKEKGDIPEGYSVSREKKERFSLILESASTNQTSMYLCASSRGLGQWETQYFGPGTRLLVL.

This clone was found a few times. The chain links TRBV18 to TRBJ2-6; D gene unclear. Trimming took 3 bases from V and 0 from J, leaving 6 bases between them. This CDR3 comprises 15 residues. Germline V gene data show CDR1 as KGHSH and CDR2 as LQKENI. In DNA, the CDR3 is TGTGCCAGCTCACCGTCTAGCTCTGGGGCCAACGTCCTGACTTTC. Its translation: CASSPSSSGANVLTF.

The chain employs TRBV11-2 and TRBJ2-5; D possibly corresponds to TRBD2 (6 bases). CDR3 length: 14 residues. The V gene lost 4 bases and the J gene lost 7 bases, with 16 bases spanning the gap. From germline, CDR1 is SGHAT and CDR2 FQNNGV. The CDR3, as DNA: TGTGCCAGCAGCTCGACTAGTACGTTCGGGACCCAGTACTTC. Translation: CASSSTSTFGTQYF.